This record looks at one T cell receptor beta chain sequence and its context. Read coverage stops 3 residues before the CDR3 terminus; the germline J gene supplies the remainder. This sample is drawn from a study of T cells in women clearing cervical HPV infection. Clones were sequenced by immunoSEQ multiplex PCR, and TCRdb holds only the in-frame ones, with some missing. Here the sample table reports 25,000 to 35,000 clones. CDR3 length equals 13 residues. The germline V gene encodes CDR1 SEHNR and CDR2 FQNEAQ (reference sequence). What was sequenced was blood buffy coat. The chain is built from TRBV7-9 and TRBJ1-6, with 7 bases aligning to TRBD1. This TCR was recovered from a woman aged 18-69 years with a cervical HPV16 infection that either progressed to CIN3+ or cleared (not recorded which). Here the CDR3 reads CASSPEKTGTLHF. The sequenced CDR3 bases are TGTGCCAGCAGCCCAGAGAAGACAGGGACC.